Listed below are T cell receptor beta chains from one sample, sequenced in a study of control samples from healthy donors and cancer patients. TCRdb's table, derived via immunoSEQ multiplex PCR, lists solely in-frame clones and lacks some. The sample lists more than 85,000 clones; 75% to 90% were seen once. What was sequenced was blood. The receptors shown here come from a woman in her forties or fifties in good health. Each CDR3 is given without its conserved first and last residue.

V	J	CDR3
TRBV6-2/TRBV6-3	TRBJ2-3	ASSSYPTDTQY
TRBV7-8	TRBJ2-3	ASSLSSGGTDTQY
TRBV10-3	TRBJ1-4	AISEKIPGYEKLF
TRBV5-1	TRBJ2-2	ASTPGDTGELF
TRBV4-1	TRBJ1-5	ASSQDWPDNQPQH
TRBV7-2	TRBJ2-5	ASSLFRRSYPEETQY
TRBV7-9	TRBJ2-7	ASSGGLAGATMIYEQY
TRBV6-5	TRBJ2-2	ASSYEVRGTGELF
TRBV5-4	TRBJ2-3	ASSPAVAGTIDTQY
TRBV1	TRBJ2-3	TSSQDGGAGTGGSDTQY
TRBV20-1	TRBJ1-3	SASSGLVPESGVSGNTIY
TRBV11-2	TRBJ1-1	ASSPPLGGAF
TRBV6-2/TRBV6-3	TRBJ1-1	ASSYSGTDLITEAF
TRBV3-1/TRBV3-2	TRBJ1-6	ASRRRRQGPGGSPLH
TRBV30	TRBJ1-4	AWNRRQGWEKLF
TRBV7-2	TRBJ2-1	ASSSLAGLSNEQF
TRBV30	TRBJ1-5	AWSGTGLNQPQH
TRBV2	TRBJ1-2	ASSAFRDPGLYGYT
TRBV5-1	TRBJ2-5	ASSTGTSGGARETQY
TRBV28	TRBJ2-3	ASSLFHRRGDRNTDTQY
TRBV7-7	TRBJ2-1	ASSLEVEGAYNEQF
TRBV18	TRBJ2-3	ASSLTRTPQADTQY
TRBV3-1/TRBV3-2	TRBJ2-2	ASSRTAGTGELF
TRBV5-1	TRBJ2-5	ASSLAVGTQY
TRBV5-8	TRBJ1-2	ASRTRARGLAYGYT
TRBV7-3	TRBJ2-1	ASSLSTSSYNEQF
TRBV14	TRBJ1-4	ASSQGAGEKLF
TRBV9	TRBJ2-5	ASSVDGETQY
TRBV9	TRBJ1-3	ASSPPGQTINTIY
TRBV7-3	TRBJ2-1	ASSLTHRWDAAYNEQF
TRBV6-4	TRBJ2-2	ASSARWGPNTGELF
TRBV7-9	TRBJ2-1	ASSHTGTVYNEQF
TRBV2	TRBJ1-5	ASTDRGLGDQPQH
TRBV13	TRBJ2-1	ASSFGGRARRNEQF
TRBV24-1	TRBJ2-3	ATSGRGSTDTQY
TRBV5-1	TRBJ2-7	ASSLLGGGLEQY
TRBV5-1	TRBJ2-1	ASSGGSGGLNYEQF
TRBV19	TRBJ2-1	ASSPSRLAGPYNEQF
TRBV4-1	TRBJ2-5	ASSQAPWLGEVEIETQY
TRBV7-6	TRBJ2-7	ASSFNDGYEQY
TRBV7-7	TRBJ2-5	ASSFMGSGQGGETQY
TRBV7-9	TRBJ2-1	ASLLAISYNEQF